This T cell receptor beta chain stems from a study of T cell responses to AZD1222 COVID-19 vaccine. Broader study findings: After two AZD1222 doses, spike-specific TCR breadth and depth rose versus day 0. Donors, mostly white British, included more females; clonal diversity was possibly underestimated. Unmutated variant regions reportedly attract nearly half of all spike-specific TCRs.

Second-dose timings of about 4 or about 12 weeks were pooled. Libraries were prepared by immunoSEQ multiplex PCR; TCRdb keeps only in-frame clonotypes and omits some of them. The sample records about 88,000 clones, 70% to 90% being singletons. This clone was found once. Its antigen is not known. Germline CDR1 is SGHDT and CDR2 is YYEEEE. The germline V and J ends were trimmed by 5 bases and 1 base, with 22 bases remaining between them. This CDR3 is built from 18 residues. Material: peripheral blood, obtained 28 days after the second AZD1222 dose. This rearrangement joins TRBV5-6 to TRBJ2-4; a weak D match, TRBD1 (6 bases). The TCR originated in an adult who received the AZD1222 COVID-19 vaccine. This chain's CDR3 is CASSRTRTEERAKNIQYF. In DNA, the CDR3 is TGTGCCAGCAGTCGTACCCGGACAGAGGAGCGGGCCAAAAACATTCAGTACTTC.